The source of this T cell receptor beta chain is a study of blood T cells in healthy people across ages (dated by TCRdb to the mid-2010s). In terms of the full investigation: Template switching captured roughly one uniquely barcoded TCR beta cDNA molecule per two T cells in model experiments. Using deep sequencing normalized with unique cDNA molecular identifiers, the study measured how TCR beta repertoire diversity changes with age. The donors were split into four age groups: young (average roughly 15 years), middle-aged (39), aged (approximately 60) and long-lived (more than 80). To avoid experimental bias, donors of different ages were distributed randomly across sequencing lanes. For two donors (one aged 18 to 30 and one aged 80 or older), the study analyzed two additional independent replicas of 1 million unique cDNA reads from the same blood draw.

Based on the germline V gene, the CDR1 and CDR2 sequences are SGHTA and FQGNSA. The junction shows trimming of 7 bases on V and 7 bases on J, plus 20 bases between the germline ends. Its CDR3 holds 15 amino acids, cysteine through phenylalanine. Only the CDR3 portion is preserved as DNA: 45 bases, with reading frame beginning at the first base. Library method: 5' RACE. A second PCR of roughly 6 to 11 cycles was run with a J-beta primer mix and a sample-barcoded 5' primer. A template-switch 5' adaptor carrying 12 random nucleotides introduced a unique molecular identifier onto each TCR beta cDNA molecule. Each sample yielded at least 2.5 million CDR3-containing paired-end reads. The Mint cDNA synthesis kit, primed by a TRBC-specific oligonucleotide, was used to synthesize first-strand cDNA from all RNA. Following uracil-DNA glycosylase treatment, a first 18-cycle PCR with universal primers M1SS and BC2_uni_R was performed on all cDNA. Regarding the original processing steps: Each sample was normalized by randomly selecting 1 million high-quality reads, each carrying a distinct molecular identifier. Reads with shared molecular identifiers were discarded instead of being binned into consensus sequences. MiTCR, with a Q25 quality threshold and the strictest error-elimination algorithm, was used for CDR3 identification, clonotype clustering and error correction. Lower-bound total TCR beta diversity was estimated with a nonparametric unseen species model using Euler transformation. The raw public data were reprocessed by TCRdb itself: fastp quality trimming at Q25, MiXCR clonotype calling, in-frame beta chains only. CDR3 protein duplicates are merged, each entry listing the most common genes and DNA. TCRdb, rather than the study authors, made the V and J calls. For this sample there are fewer than 2 million distinct CDR3 sequences; around 40% appear just once. The top ten clonotypes cover more than 20% of the sample.

On this clonotype: Its antigen target is currently unknown. It has no much larger one-base neighbor in the sample; base qualities were not kept.

Systemically healthy Caucasian individuals from Russia, some 36 in total and aged about 6 to 95 years, were included as donors. Approximately 10 milliliters of peripheral blood were collected from each donor into EDTA-treated Vacutainer tubes. PBMCs were isolated by Ficoll-Paque density-gradient centrifugation, with at least 7 million obtained per sample. Total RNA, at least 6 micrograms per sample, was extracted from PBMCs with Trizol reagent. The percentages of naive CD45RAhigh/CD27high T cells were determined by flow cytometry on a PBMC aliquot from every donor. Overall study outcomes, separate from this receptor: Because the CMV infection status of the donors was unknown, age-related changes in expanded clonotypes may potentially have been confounded. Estimates of total diversity based on one million sequenced T cells were regarded as lower bounds and as underestimates. There was a strong correlation between observed TCR beta diversity and the percentage of naive T cells measured by flow cytometry. Compared with the aged group, more naive CD4+ T cells, fewer expanded clones and increased TCR diversity were shown by the long-lived group, suggesting age selection. Observed TCR beta diversity per million T cells fell roughly linearly with age, and a significant reduction was already apparent by age roughly 40. Conclusive comparison of naive and antigen-experienced compartments was prevented by the profiling of bulk unsorted PBMCs.

Material: blood. This chain is built from TRBV7-2 and TRBJ2-4, with a tentative D gene TRBD2 over 5 matching bases. The clonotype comes from a human donor in good health. The CDR3 in this case is CASTHNGGGPNIQYF. The DNA sequence reads TGTGCCAGCACCCATAATGGAGGCGGACCGAACATTCAGTACTTC.